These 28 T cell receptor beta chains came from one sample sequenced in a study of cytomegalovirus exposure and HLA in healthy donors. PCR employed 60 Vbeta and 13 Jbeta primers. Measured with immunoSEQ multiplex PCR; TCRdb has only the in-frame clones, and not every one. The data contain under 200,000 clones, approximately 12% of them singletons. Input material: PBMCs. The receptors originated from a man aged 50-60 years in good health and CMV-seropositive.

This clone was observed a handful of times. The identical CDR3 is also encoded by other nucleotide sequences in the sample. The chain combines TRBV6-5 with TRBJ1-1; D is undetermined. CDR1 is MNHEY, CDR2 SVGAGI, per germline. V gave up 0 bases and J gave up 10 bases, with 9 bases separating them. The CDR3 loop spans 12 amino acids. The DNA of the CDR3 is TGTGCCAGCAGTTACTCGGGCGGGTCAGCTTTCTTT. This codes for CASSYSGGSAFF.

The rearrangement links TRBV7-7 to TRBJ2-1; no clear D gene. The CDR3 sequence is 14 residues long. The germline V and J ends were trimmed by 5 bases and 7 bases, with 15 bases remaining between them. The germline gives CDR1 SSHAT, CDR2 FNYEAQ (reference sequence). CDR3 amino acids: CASSRSENTNEQFF. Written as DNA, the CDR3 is TGTGCCAGCAGCCGATCTGAGAATACGAATGAGCAGTTCTTC.

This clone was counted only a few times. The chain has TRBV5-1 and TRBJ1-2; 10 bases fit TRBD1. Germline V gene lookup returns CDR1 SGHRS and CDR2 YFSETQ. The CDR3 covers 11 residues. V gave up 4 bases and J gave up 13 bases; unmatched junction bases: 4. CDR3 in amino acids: CASSAGDRGTF. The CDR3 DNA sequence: TGCGCCAGCAGCGCCGGGGACAGGGGCACCTTC.

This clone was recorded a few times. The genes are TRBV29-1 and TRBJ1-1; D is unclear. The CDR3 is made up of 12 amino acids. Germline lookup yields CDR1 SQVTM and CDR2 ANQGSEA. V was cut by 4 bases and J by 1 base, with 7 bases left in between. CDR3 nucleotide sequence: TGCAGCGTTGGACATTGGAACACTGAAGCTTTCTTT. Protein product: CSVGHWNTEAFF.

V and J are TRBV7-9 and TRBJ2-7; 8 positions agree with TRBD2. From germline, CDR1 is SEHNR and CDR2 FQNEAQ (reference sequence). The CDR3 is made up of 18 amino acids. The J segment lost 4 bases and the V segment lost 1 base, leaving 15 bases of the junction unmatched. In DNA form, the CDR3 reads TGTGCCAGCAGCTTAGAATTGGGTAGCGGGGCGAATCCATACGAGCAGTACTTC. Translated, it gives CASSLELGSGANPYEQYF. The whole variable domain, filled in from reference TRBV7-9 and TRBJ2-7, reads DTGVSQNPRHKITKRGQNVTFRCDPISEHNRLYWYRQTLGQGPEFLTYFQNEAQLEKSRLLSDRFSAERPKGSFSTLEIQRTEQGDSAMYLCASSLELGSGANPYEQYFGPGTRLTVT.

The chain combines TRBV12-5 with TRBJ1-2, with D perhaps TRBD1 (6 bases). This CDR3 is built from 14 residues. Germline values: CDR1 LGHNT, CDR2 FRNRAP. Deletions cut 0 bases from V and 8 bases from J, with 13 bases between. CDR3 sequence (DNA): TGTGCTAGTGGTTTGGTCTGGCAGGGGACCGGCTACACCTTC. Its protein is CASGLVWQGTGYTF.

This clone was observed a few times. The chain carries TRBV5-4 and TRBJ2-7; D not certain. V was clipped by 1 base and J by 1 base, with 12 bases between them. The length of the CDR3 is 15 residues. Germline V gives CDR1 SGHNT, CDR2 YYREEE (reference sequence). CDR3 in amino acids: CASSLSLGPSYEQYF. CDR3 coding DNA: TGTGCCAGCAGCTTGTCCCTGGGCCCGTCCTACGAGCAGTACTTC.

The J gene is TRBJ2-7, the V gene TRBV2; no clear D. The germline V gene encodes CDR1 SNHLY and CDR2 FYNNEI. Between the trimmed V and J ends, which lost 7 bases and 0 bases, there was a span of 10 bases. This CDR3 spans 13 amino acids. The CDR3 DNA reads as TGTGCCAGCACGCGGAGCTACTCCTACGAGCAGTACGTC. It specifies CASTRSYSYEQYV.

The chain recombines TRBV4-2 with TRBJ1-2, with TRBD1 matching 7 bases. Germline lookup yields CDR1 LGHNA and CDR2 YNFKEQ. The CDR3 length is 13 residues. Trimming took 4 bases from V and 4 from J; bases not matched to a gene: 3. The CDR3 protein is CASSPTGSYGYTF. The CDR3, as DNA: TGTGCCAGCAGCCCGACAGGGTCCTATGGCTACACCTTC.

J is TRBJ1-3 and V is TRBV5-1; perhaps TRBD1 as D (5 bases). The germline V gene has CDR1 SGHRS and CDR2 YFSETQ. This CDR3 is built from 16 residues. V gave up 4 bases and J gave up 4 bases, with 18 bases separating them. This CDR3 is CASSPSFGGTGNTIYF. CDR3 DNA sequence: TGCGCCAGCAGCCCTTCGTTTGGGGGGACCGGAAACACCATATATTTT.

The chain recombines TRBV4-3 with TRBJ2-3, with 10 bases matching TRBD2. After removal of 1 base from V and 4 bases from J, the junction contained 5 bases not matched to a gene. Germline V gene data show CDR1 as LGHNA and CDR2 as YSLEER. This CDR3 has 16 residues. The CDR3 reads CASSQGASGGADTQYF. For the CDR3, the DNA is TGCGCCAGCAGCCAAGGGGCTAGCGGGGGTGCAGATACGCAGTATTTT.

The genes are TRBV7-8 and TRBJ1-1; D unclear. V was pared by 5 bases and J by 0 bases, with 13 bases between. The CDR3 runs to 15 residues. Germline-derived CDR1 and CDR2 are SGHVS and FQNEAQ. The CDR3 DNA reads TGTGCCAGCAGCCTTGGCGGCAACATGAACACTGAAGCTTTCTTT. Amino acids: CASSLGGNMNTEAFF.

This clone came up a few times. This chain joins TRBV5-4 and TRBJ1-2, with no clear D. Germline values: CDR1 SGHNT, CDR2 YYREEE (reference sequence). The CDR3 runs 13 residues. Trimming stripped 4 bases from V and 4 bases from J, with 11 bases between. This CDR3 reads CASSLGLSYGYTF. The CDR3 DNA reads TGTGCCAGCAGCCTCGGACTCAGCTATGGCTACACCTTC.

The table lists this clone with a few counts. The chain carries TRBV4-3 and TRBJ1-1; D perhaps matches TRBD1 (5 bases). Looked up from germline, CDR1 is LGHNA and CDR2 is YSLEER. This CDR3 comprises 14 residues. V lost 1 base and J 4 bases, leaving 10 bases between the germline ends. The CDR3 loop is CASSQGDRSTEAFF. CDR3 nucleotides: TGCGCCAGCAGCCAAGGAGACAGAAGCACTGAAGCTTTCTTT.

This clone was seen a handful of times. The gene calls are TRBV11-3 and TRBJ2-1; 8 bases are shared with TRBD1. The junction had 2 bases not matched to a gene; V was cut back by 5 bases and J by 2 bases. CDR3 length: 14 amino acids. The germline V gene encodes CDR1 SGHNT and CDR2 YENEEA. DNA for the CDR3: TGTGCCAGCAGCCCAGGGGGCCCCTACAATGAGCAGTTCTTC. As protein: CASSPGGPYNEQFF.

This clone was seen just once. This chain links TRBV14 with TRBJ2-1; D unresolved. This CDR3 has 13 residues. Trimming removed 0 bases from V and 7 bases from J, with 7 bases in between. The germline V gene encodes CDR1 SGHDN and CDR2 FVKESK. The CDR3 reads CASSQDLRNEQFF. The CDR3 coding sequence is TGTGCCAGCAGCCAAGACCTCAGGAATGAGCAGTTCTTC.

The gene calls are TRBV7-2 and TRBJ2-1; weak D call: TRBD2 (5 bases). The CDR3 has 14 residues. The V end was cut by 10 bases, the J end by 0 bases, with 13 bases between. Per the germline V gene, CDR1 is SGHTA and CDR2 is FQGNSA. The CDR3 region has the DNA TGTGCCACCATCGAAGGGAGCTCCTACAATGAGCAGTTCTTC. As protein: CATIEGSSYNEQFF.

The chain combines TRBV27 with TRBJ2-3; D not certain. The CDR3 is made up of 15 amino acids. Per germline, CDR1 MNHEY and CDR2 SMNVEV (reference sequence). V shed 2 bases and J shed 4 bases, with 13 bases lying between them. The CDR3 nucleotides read TGTGCCAGCAGTTTAAAGACAAGACAAGCAGATACGCAGTATTTT. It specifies CASSLKTRQADTQYF.

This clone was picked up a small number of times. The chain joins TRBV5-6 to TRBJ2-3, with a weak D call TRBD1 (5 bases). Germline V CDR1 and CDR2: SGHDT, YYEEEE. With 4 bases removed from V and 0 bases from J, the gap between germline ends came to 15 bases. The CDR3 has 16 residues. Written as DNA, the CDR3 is TGTGCCAGCAGCCCGGACATTGGCCAGAGCACAGATACGCAGTATTTT. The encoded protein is CASSPDIGQSTDTQYF. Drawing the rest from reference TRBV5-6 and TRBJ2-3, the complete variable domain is DAGVTQSPTHLIKTRGQQVTLRCSPKSGHDTVSWYQQALGQGPQFIFQYYEEEERQRGNFPDRFSGHQFPNYSSELNVNALLLGDSALYLCASSPDIGQSTDTQYFGPGTRLTVL.

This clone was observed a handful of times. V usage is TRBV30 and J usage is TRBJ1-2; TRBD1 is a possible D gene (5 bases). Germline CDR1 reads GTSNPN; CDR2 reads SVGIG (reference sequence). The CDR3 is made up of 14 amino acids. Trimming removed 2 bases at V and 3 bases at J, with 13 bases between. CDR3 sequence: CAWSRDSTDYGYTF. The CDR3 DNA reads TGTGCCTGGAGTCGGGACTCTACAGACTATGGCTACACCTTC.

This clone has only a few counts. The CDR3 reads CASSLVFGGADTQYF. The DNA of the CDR3 is TGTGCCAGCAGCTTAGTTTTCGGCGGCGCAGATACGCAGTATTTT. This chain links TRBV11-2 with TRBJ2-3; D is uncertain. The CDR3 covers 15 residues. V lost 1 base to trimming and J lost 4 bases, with 12 bases between them. CDR1 is SGHAT, CDR2 FQNNGV, per germline.

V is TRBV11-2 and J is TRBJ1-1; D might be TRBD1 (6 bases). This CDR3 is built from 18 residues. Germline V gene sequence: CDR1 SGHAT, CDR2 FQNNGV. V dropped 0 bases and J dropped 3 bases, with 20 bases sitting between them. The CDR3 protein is CASSLDLGHPYRDTEAFF. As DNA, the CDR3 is TGTGCCAGCAGCTTAGATCTGGGACATCCCTACCGAGACACTGAAGCTTTCTTT.

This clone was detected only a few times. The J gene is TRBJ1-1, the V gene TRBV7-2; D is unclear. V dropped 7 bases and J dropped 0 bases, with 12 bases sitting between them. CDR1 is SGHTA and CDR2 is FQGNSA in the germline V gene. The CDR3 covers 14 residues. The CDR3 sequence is CASIGSVMNTEAFF. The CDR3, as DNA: TGTGCCAGCATCGGGTCAGTCATGAACACTGAAGCTTTCTTT.

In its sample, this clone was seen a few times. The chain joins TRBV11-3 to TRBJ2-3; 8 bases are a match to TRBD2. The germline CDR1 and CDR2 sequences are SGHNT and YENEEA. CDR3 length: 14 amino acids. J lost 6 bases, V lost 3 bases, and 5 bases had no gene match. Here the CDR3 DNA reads TGTGCCAGCAGCTTCGGGCGGGGGGCGGATACGCAGTATTTT. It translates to CASSFGRGADTQYF.

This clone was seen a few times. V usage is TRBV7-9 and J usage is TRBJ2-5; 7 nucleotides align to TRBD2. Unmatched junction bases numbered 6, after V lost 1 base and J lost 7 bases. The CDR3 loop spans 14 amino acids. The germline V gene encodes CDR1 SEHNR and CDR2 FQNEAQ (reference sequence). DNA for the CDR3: TGTGCCAGCAGCTTAGGACTAGCTCGGTGGACCCAGTACTTC. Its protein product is CASSLGLARWTQYF.

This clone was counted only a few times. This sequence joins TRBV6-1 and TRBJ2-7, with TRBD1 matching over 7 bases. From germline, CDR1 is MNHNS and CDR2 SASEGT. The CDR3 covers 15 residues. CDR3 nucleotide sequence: TGTGCCAGCTATTCCGAGGGGGCAGGTTGGGACGAGCAGCACGTC. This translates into CASYSEGAGWDEQHV.

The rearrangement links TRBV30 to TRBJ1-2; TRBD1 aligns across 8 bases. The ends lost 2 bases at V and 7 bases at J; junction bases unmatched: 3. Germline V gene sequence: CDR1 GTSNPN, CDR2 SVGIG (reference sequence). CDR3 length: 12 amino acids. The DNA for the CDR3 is TGTGCCTGGAGTTCCGGGACAGGTGGCTACACCTTC. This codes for CAWSSGTGGYTF.

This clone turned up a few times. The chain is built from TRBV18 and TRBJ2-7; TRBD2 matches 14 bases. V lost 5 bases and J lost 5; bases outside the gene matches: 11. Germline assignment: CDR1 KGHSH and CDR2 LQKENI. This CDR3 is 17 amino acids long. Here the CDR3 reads CASSEHGLAGGGHEQYF. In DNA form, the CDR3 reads TGTGCCAGCTCAGAACACGGACTAGCGGGGGGAGGTCACGAGCAGTACTTC.